The rows below give T cell receptor beta chains drawn from one sample of a study of blood T cell repertoires in COVID-19. Sequencing was performed with immunoSEQ multiplex PCR; in TCRdb, only in-frame clones are kept and a portion is missing. The table lists hundreds of thousands of clones, roughly 81% of them singletons. Sequenced material: peripheral blood. These receptors were taken from a woman of 80 years or more with COVID-19, enrolled during active disease. CDR3s leave out the opening cysteine and the closing phenylalanine or tryptophan. Fields, in order: V gene, J gene, CDR3 protein.

TRBV10-3	TRBJ1-2	AISESLPGTGILYGYT
TRBV28	TRBJ2-7	ASSRPVQRSDYEQY
TRBV6-5	TRBJ1-3	ASSFGTGAGNTIY
TRBV9	TRBJ2-1	ASSVAASGSSYNEQF
TRBV19	TRBJ1-5	ASSNYRQGVDQPQH
TRBV15	TRBJ2-5	ATSRGQLKETQY
TRBV7-2	TRBJ1-2	ASSFLGGRSGYT
TRBV25-1	TRBJ1-4	ASSETGTSEKLF
TRBV19	TRBJ1-4	ASSRSWYEKLF
TRBV30	TRBJ1-2	ACTRGNYGYT
TRBV29-1	TRBJ1-6	SVAPGGGRDSPLH
TRBV7-2	TRBJ2-3	ASSLAPFQGDLY
TRBV12-3/TRBV12-4	TRBJ2-7	ASSFRLLNEQY
TRBV19	TRBJ2-7	ASSPGTSGIVIDEQY
TRBV5-4	TRBJ2-3	ASSLFKLAGSTDTQY
TRBV2	TRBJ2-7	ASKFGQGSYEQY
TRBV12-3/TRBV12-4	TRBJ1-5	ASSFSTRQPQH
TRBV29-1	TRBJ2-3	SVSTGTDTQY
TRBV2	TRBJ2-7	ASSGLAGTAEQY
TRBV18	TRBJ2-2	ASSLEVSGANTGELF
TRBV5-1	TRBJ1-2	ASSLSANYGYT
TRBV10-3	TRBJ1-5	AISGGREVDQPQH
TRBV3-1/TRBV3-2	TRBJ1-3	ASSQGGWRDGNTIY
TRBV18	TRBJ1-2	ASSPPGRSRDGYT
TRBV5-1	TRBJ2-3	ASSLEASGDFSSTDTQY
TRBV3-1/TRBV3-2	TRBJ2-3	ASSRLGGDTQY
TRBV27	TRBJ1-2	ASSPQDRANYGYT
TRBV20-1	TRBJ2-3	SASLQEGKKDTQY
TRBV9	TRBJ2-1	ASSVGTGNEQF
TRBV7-2	TRBJ2-2	ASRPGTANTGELF
TRBV7-9	TRBJ1-3	ASSPSPGNTIY
TRBV10-3	TRBJ2-7	AISESTQGRPYEQY
TRBV7-2	TRBJ2-3	ASSLVGGLAGLSTDTQY
TRBV24-1	TRBJ2-5	ATSDGGETQY
TRBV9	TRBJ2-7	ASSVRDEQY
TRBV5-1	TRBJ2-3	ASSFTSGGRDTQY
TRBV29-1	TRBJ2-3	SVEVTGDTQY
TRBV5-1	TRBJ2-7	ASSPQRGSYEQY
TRBV7-3	TRBJ1-1	ASSLEGAVNTEAF
TRBV12-5	TRBJ2-3	ASARTSGSFTDTQY
TRBV5-1	TRBJ1-2	ASSPQTGEGGYT
TRBV19	TRBJ1-2	ASSTGDRLYGYT
TRBV30	TRBJ2-5	AWSVTRGLETQY
TRBV6-1	TRBJ2-3	ASSVGTGGILSTDTQY
TRBV5-3	TRBJ1-1	ARRHKTGKQNYLNTEAF
TRBV29-1	TRBJ2-7	SVARGNEQY
TRBV7-2	TRBJ2-3	ASSPASSTDTQY
TRBV5-1	TRBJ1-4	ASSFQGKNEKLF
TRBV7-9	TRBJ2-5	ASSLLSPTGQETQY